This TCR delta chain was retrieved from a study of Vδ1+ human thymocytes. Remarks on this clone: What it binds is unknown.

The CDR3 is made up of 15 amino acids. V lost 6 bases and J lost 1, with 15 bases in between. Germline CDR1 TSWWSYY, CDR2 QGS. Extracted RNA was reverse transcribed into cDNA. Multiplex PCR used pooled V-gene forward primers and a constant-region reverse primer to amplify CDR3s. TCRdb repeated clone calling on the multiplex PCR reads with CATT. Of about 54,000 delta-chain clones listed, roughly 15% are singletons. Thymocytes were sorted as CD3+ TCRVdelta1+ TCRVdelta2- after alphabeta T cell depletion. Vdelta1+ thymocyte sorts reached between about 96% and 99.6% purity. General study findings and limits: Despite high sort purity, 20% to 25% of thymic T cell receptor delta sequences were Vdelta2. Thymic TRG and TRD repertoires appeared highly polyclonal, with Gaussian CDR3 length distributions. TRG sequences recurred across donors, whereas TRD sequences stayed essentially private.

The chain couples TRDV1 to TRDJ1, with TRDD2 as a possible D gene (6 bases). What was sequenced was Vdelta1+ gamma-delta thymocytes from the thymus. Subset in this sample: FACS-sorted CD3+ TCRalphabeta- TCRVdelta1+ TCRVdelta2- thymocytes. The sequence was collected from a boy younger than two who had congenital heart surgery. The CDR3 DNA follows: TGTGCTCTTGGATCCTACGTCAGGACCACCGATAAACTCATCTTT. It specifies CALGSYVRTTDKLIF.